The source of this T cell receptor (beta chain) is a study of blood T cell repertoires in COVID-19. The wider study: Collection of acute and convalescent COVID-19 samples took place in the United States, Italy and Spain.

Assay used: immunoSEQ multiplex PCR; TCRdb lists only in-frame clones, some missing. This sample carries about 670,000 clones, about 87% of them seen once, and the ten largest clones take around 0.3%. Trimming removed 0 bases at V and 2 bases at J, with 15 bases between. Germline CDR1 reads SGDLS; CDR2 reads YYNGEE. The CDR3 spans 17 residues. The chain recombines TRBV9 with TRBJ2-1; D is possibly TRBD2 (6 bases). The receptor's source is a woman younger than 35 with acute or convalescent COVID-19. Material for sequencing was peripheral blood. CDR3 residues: CASSVGGVRGTYNEQFF. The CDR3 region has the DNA TGTGCCAGCAGCGTAGGGGGAGTGCGCGGGACCTACAATGAGCAGTTCTTC.